The 17 T cell receptor beta chains below all came from one sample that was sequenced in a study of OX40 agonist ivuxolimab in advanced cancers. Only in-frame clones appear in the TCRdb table, and some are missing; sequencing was by immunoSEQ multiplex PCR. In the table there are about 35,000 clones, 80% to 85% of which are singletons. The specimen comprised CD4+ or CD8+ T cells sorted from blood, sampled in a trial of the OX40 agonist ivuxolimab. These receptors came from an adult with an advanced solid tumor such as melanoma, head and neck, liver or kidney cancer.

This clone has only a few counts. The V gene is TRBV4-3, the J gene TRBJ1-5, with 7 bases identical to TRBD1. This CDR3 is 15 amino acids long. With V trimmed by 0 bases and J by 5 bases, 4 bases remained unmatched. CDR1 and CDR2 from the germline V gene are LGHNA and YSLEER. DNA for the CDR3: TGCGCCAGCAGCCAAGAGGACAGGAGAGATCAGCCCCAGCATTTT. Translating it yields CASSQEDRRDQPQHF.

The V and J genes are TRBV7-9 and TRBJ2-7; possible D gene TRBD2, 6 bases. V gave up 7 bases and J gave up 2 bases, with 15 bases separating them. The germline V gene encodes CDR1 SEHNR and CDR2 FQNEAQ (reference sequence). This CDR3 region has 14 residues. The CDR3 DNA follows: TGTGCCAGCACCCCCGGGACTCAACCCTACGAGCAGTACTTC. This codes for CASTPGTQPYEQYF.

The chain couples TRBV27 to TRBJ2-1; TRBD1 matches at 9 bases. The junction had 12 bases not matched to a gene; V was cut back by 0 bases and J by 3 bases. Germline V gene data show CDR1 as MNHEY and CDR2 as SMNVEV (reference sequence). This CDR3 comprises 19 residues. The CDR3 sequence is CASSLSYNTGTGRYNEQFF. CDR3 nucleotides: TGTGCCAGCAGTTTATCCTATAATACCGGGACAGGGCGCTACAATGAGCAGTTCTTC.

V is TRBV9 and J is TRBJ2-7; D unclear. Germline V CDR1 and CDR2: SGDLS, YYNGEE. Trimming took 0 bases from V and 0 from J, leaving 10 bases between them. The length of the CDR3 is 15 residues. CDR3 sequence: CASSVVGSSSYEQYF. Here the CDR3 DNA reads TGTGCCAGCAGCGTAGTAGGCAGTAGCTCCTACGAGCAGTACTTC. The variable domain in full, completed from reference TRBV9 and TRBJ2-7, reads DSGVTQTPKHLITATGQRVTLRCSPRSGDLSVYWYQQSLDQGLQFLIQYYNGEERAKGNILERFSAQQFPDLHSELNLSSLELGDSALYFCASSVVGSSSYEQYFGPGTRLTVT.

This clone was detected only once. CDR3 DNA sequence: TGTGCCATCACGGGGACTAGCGGGAGTGATGAGCAGTTCTTC. This gives the protein CAITGTSGSDEQFF. The V call is TRBV10-3, the J call TRBJ2-1; 14 positions match TRBD2. The CDR3 sequence is 14 residues long. CDR1 and CDR2 (germline): ENHRY, SYGVKD. V shed 7 bases and J 8 bases; nucleotides not matched to a gene: 4.

In this sample, this clone turned up once. The chain couples TRBV7-6 to TRBJ2-1; D is perhaps TRBD1 (6 bases). Germline CDR1 and CDR2: SGHVS and FNYEAQ. The CDR3 is made up of 15 amino acids. The V end lost 1 base, the J end lost 9 bases, and 16 bases lay between the germline ends. DNA for the CDR3: TGTGCCAGCAGCTTAGAAACAGGGAAGGGTTTTGAGCAGTTCTTC. Protein: CASSLETGKGFEQFF.

This chain uses TRBV5-1 with TRBJ2-2; 9 bases fit TRBD1. The V and J ends lost 3 bases and 7 bases, in that order; junction bases with no gene match: 4. The CDR3 runs 14 residues. Per germline, CDR1 SGHRS and CDR2 YFSETQ. CDR3 bases: TGCGCCAGCAGCTCGGACAGGGGAAACGGGGAGCTGTTTTTT. It codes for CASSSDRGNGELFF.

J is TRBJ1-1 and V is TRBV6-5, with D unclear. CDR1 MNHEY and CDR2 SVGAGI come from the germline V gene. The germline V and J ends were trimmed by 7 bases and 4 bases, with 19 bases remaining between them. CDR3 length: 15 residues. CDR3 sequence reads: CASIPTSWAPTEAFF. The CDR3 nucleotides are TGTGCCAGCATCCCGACCTCCTGGGCCCCCACTGAAGCTTTCTTT.

The chain employs TRBV6-5 and TRBJ2-5; 7 bases map to TRBD2. The trim removed 6 bases at V and 5 bases at J, leaving 9 bases unmatched. Germline V lookup: CDR1 MNHEY, CDR2 SVGAGI. The CDR3 covers 14 residues. CDR3 protein: CASRRRLALETQYF. CDR3 DNA: TGTGCCAGCAGACGCCGACTAGCCCTTGAGACCCAGTACTTC.

The genes are TRBV4-3 and TRBJ2-7, with 7 bases matching TRBD2. Trimming removed 2 bases from V and 3 bases from J; junction bases left unmatched: 4. The germline V gene has CDR1 LGHNA and CDR2 YSLEER. The CDR3 covers 14 residues. The CDR3 DNA reads as TGCGCCAGCAGCCAAAAGAGGACTAGCTACGAGCAGTACTTC. It yields the protein CASSQKRTSYEQYF.

This sequence joins TRBV5-6 and TRBJ2-1; D is uncertain. CDR1 is SGHDT, CDR2 YYEEEE, per germline. The V end lost 4 bases, the J end lost 12 bases, and 17 bases lay between the germline ends. The CDR3 spans 13 residues. CDR3 DNA: TGTGCCAGCAGCCGGACCGTTCCCTCTTGGCAGTTCTTC. Its protein is CASSRTVPSWQFF.

This sequence joins TRBV27 and TRBJ1-1, with D possibly TRBD1 on 5 matching bases. CDR1 and CDR2 from the germline V gene are MNHEY and SMNVEV (reference sequence). The CDR3 is 13 amino acids. Between the trimmed V and J ends, which lost 6 bases and 4 bases, there was a span of 12 bases. The CDR3 loop reads CASSPGRLTEAFF. The CDR3, as DNA: TGTGCCAGCAGCCCGGGACGGCTCACTGAAGCTTTCTTT.

The V and J genes are TRBV28 and TRBJ2-2; 7 bases are shared with TRBD2. The CDR3 has 17 residues. Germline trimming cut 2 bases from V and 3 bases from J; bases unmatched to any gene: 9. Per germline, CDR1 MDHEN and CDR2 SYDVKM. This chain's CDR3 is CASSLGSVAGDTGELFF. CDR3 bases: TGTGCCAGCAGTTTAGGCTCGGTTGCGGGAGACACCGGGGAGCTGTTTTTT.

The gene calls are TRBV27 and TRBJ1-5; D is possibly TRBD1 (5 bases). Trimming removed 3 bases at V and 6 bases at J, with 12 bases between. The germline gives CDR1 MNHEY, CDR2 SMNVEV (reference sequence). The CDR3 is made up of 14 amino acids. The CDR3 reads CASSFAGMGQPQHF. In DNA, the CDR3 is TGTGCCAGCAGTTTCGCAGGGATGGGTCAGCCCCAGCATTTT.

This clone was detected only once. This rearrangement joins TRBV6-5 to TRBJ2-3; 7 bases align to TRBD1. Germline CDR1 is MNHEY and CDR2 is SVGAGI. The CDR3 contains 16 residues. V dropped 2 bases and J dropped 5; count of bases not matched to a gene: 10. This chain's CDR3 is CASSYGAAGGRDTQYF. CDR3 bases: TGTGCCAGCAGTTACGGTGCAGCAGGGGGTCGAGATACGCAGTATTTT.

The chain has TRBV7-2 and TRBJ2-7; D remains unclear. Trimming shortened V by 0 bases and J by 4 bases, and 7 bases separated the two germline ends. This CDR3 is built from 13 residues. Germline V gene sequence: CDR1 SGHTA, CDR2 FQGNSA. The DNA for the CDR3 is TGTGCCAGCAGCTTAGCTACATCATACGAGCAGTACTTC. The encoded protein is CASSLATSYEQYF.

Many counts were recorded for this clone. The V call is TRBV6-4, the J call TRBJ2-6; no clear D. The CDR3 totals 16 residues. Trimming took 0 bases from V and 0 from J, leaving 6 bases between them. Germline-derived CDR1 and CDR2 are MRHNA and SNTAGT. The CDR3 sequence is CASSDSKGSGANVLTF. The CDR3 coding sequence is TGTGCCAGCAGTGACTCGAAAGGCTCTGGGGCCAACGTCCTGACTTTC.